A single sample gave rise to the 22 T cell receptor beta chains below, sequenced in a study of T cells in Graves' hyperthyroidism and ophthalmopathy. RNA transcripts provided the source from which TCR beta CDR3 regions were amplified. Primed by the HTBI set, a first-round RT-PCR was run on the TCR CDR3. TCRdb analysed the multiplex PCR reads with MiXCR anew, one entry per CDR3 protein. In the table there are over 350,000 distinct CDR3 sequences, approximately 15% of which are singletons. Sequenced: blood. Receptor source: a man younger than 30 with Graves' ophthalmopathy.

The genes are TRBV27 and TRBJ1-4; weak D call: TRBD1 (5 bases). Per the germline V gene, CDR1 is MNHEY and CDR2 is SMNVEV (reference sequence). The CDR3 consists of 14 residues. The V and J ends lost 6 bases and 3 bases respectively, with 11 bases between them. The CDR3 DNA reads as TGTGCCAGCAGCCGCCGAGGGGCTAATGAAAAACTGTTTTTT. It is translated as CASSRRGANEKLFF.

This clonotype was counted many times. This rearrangement joins TRBV3-1 to TRBJ2-1; the D gene is possibly TRBD2 (6 bases). CDR1 and CDR2 (germline): LGHDT, YNNKEL (reference sequence). The CDR3 is made up of 13 amino acids. V was clipped by 3 bases and J by 9 bases, with 12 bases between them. The CDR3 coding sequence is TGTGCCAGCAGCCACGGGAGTAGTCTTGAGCAGTTCTTC. Residues: CASSHGSSLEQFF.

This clonotype came up many times. The rearrangement joins TRBV24-1 to TRBJ1-4; a weak D match, TRBD1 (5 bases). The germline gives CDR1 KGHDR, CDR2 SFDVKD. The CDR3 is 15 amino acids. The V and J ends lost 4 bases and 6 bases respectively, with 14 bases between them. The CDR3 DNA follows: TGTGCCACCAGTGACTCCCGCCAGGGTGATGAAAAACTGTTTTTT. It yields the protein CATSDSRQGDEKLFF.

This chain uses TRBV5-6 with TRBJ2-1; D is perhaps TRBD1 (6 bases). V lost 6 bases to trimming and J lost 6 bases, with 19 bases between them. There are 15 residues in the CDR3. Germline V gene lookup returns CDR1 SGHDT and CDR2 YYEEEE. This CDR3 is CASTQTPQGTNEQFF. In DNA, the CDR3 is TGTGCCAGCACCCAGACACCCCAGGGGACCAATGAGCAGTTCTTC.

CDR3 DNA: TGTGCCAGTAGCACGCTAGCGGGCCCCAATGAGCAGTTCTTC. Translation: CASSTLAGPNEQFF. The chain employs TRBV19 and TRBJ2-1; 8 positions match TRBD2. This CDR3 contains 14 residues. V lost 6 bases, J lost 6 bases, and 7 bases stayed unmatched. Germline loops: CDR1 LNHDA, CDR2 SQIVND (reference sequence).

This clonotype was detected a few times. The chain carries TRBV5-4 and TRBJ2-7, with D hard to call. The germline V gene encodes CDR1 SGHNT and CDR2 YYREEE (reference sequence). V was clipped by 0 bases and J by 0 bases, with 13 bases between them. The CDR3 loop spans 16 amino acids. The CDR3 DNA sequence: TGTGCCAGCAGCTTGGAGGGCGCACCCGTCTCCTACGAGCAGTACTTC. Protein product: CASSLEGAPVSYEQYF.

This clonotype was seen a few times. This sequence may be a read error, since a much larger clone differs from it by one base. This sequence joins TRBV5-1 and TRBJ1-1, with D perhaps TRBD1 (5 bases). The CDR3 runs 14 residues. Germline CDR1 reads SGHRS; CDR2 reads YFSETQ. Trimming shortened V by 2 bases and J by 4 bases, and 12 bases separated the two germline ends. For the CDR3, the DNA is TGCGCCAGCAGCTTCACTTCGGGGACCACTGAAGCTTTCTTT. It translates to CASSFTSGTTEAFF.

The CDR3 protein is CAWSWGQGMVEAFF. CDR3 sequence (DNA): TGTGCCTGGAGTTGGGGACAGGGAATGGTTGAAGCTTTCTTT. The V call is TRBV30, the J call TRBJ1-1; 9 positions match TRBD1. Trimming cost V 2 bases and J 7 bases; bases outside gene matches: 8. There are 14 residues in the CDR3. The germline V gene has CDR1 GTSNPN and CDR2 SVGIG (reference sequence).

This clonotype was seen repeatedly, ten times or more. The genes are TRBV9 and TRBJ2-1; 11 nucleotides line up with TRBD2. J was trimmed by 3 bases and V by 4 bases; bases with no gene match: 6. The germline CDR1 and CDR2 sequences are SGDLS and YYNGEE. There are 16 residues in the CDR3. The DNA of the CDR3 is TGTGCCAGCAGCCTGTCGACTAGCGGGATCTACAATGAGCAGTTCTTC. Its translation: CASSLSTSGIYNEQFF.

This clonotype was observed a few times. The chain couples TRBV14 to TRBJ1-6; D is ambiguous. Germline V CDR1 and CDR2: SGHDN, FVKESK. Between the trimmed V and J ends, which lost 4 bases and 8 bases, there was a span of 12 bases. The CDR3 sequence is 14 residues long. The CDR3 reads CASSLSRRDSPLHF. The CDR3 DNA reads TGTGCCAGCAGCCTCAGTAGACGGGATTCACCCCTCCACTTT.

Ten or more counts support this clonotype. An end of the junction differs from the germline gene, which may be a read error. This chain uses TRBV6-1 with TRBJ1-1; 7 nucleotides match TRBD1. The CDR3 sequence is 14 residues long. Germline V gene sequence: CDR1 MNHNS, CDR2 SASEGT. The CDR3 DNA reads as TGTGCCAGCAGCCCTACCGGGACAGCCCCTGAGGCTTTCTTT. Amino acid sequence: CASSPTGTAPEAFF.

The rearrangement joins TRBV6-1 to TRBJ2-1, with a weak D call TRBD2 (6 bases). CDR3 length: 16 amino acids. V lost 6 bases and J 8 bases, leaving 23 bases between the germline ends. Per germline, CDR1 MNHNS and CDR2 SASEGT. The CDR3 DNA sequence: TGTGCCAGCAGCGTTGCGGGACCGCCGCGGAGGGATGAGCAGTTCTTC. This translates into CASSVAGPPRRDEQFF.

This clonotype occurred once. This chain joins TRBV2 and TRBJ1-1; D remains ambiguous. The CDR3 totals 13 residues. V was cut by 9 bases and J by 0 bases, with 11 bases left in between. Germline V gene sequence: CDR1 SNHLY, CDR2 FYNNEI. As DNA, the CDR3 is TGTGCCAGTAGGACTCTCTTGAACACTGAAGCTTTCTTT. It encodes CASRTLLNTEAFF.

In this sample, this clonotype turned up many times. The V gene is TRBV30, the J gene TRBJ2-2, with D unclear. Trimming pared 2 bases from V and 2 bases from J, leaving 9 bases between. There are 14 residues in the CDR3. Germline V gene lookup returns CDR1 GTSNPN and CDR2 SVGIG (reference sequence). The chain's CDR3 is CAWSPITNTGELFF. CDR3 bases: TGTGCCTGGAGTCCTATCACTAACACCGGGGAGCTGTTTTTT.

This clonotype was found once. The V gene is TRBV4-1, the J gene TRBJ2-3; no definite D call. The germline gives CDR1 MGHRA, CDR2 YSYEKL. Trimming cost V 4 bases and J 3 bases, with 5 bases left between them. The CDR3 spans 12 residues. The CDR3 reads CASSRETDTQYF. CDR3 in DNA: TGCGCCAGCAGCCGTGAGACAGATACGCAGTATTTT.

This clonotype has ten or more counts. V is TRBV6-1 and J is TRBJ2-1; D remains ambiguous. The CDR3 has 15 residues. V was clipped by 3 bases and J by 0 bases, with 9 bases between them. Germline values: CDR1 MNHNS, CDR2 SASEGT. The CDR3 DNA follows: TGTGCCAGCAGTGAGTCCCCAGTCTCCTACAATGAGCAGTTCTTC. Amino acid sequence: CASSESPVSYNEQFF.

At least ten counts were recorded for this clonotype. This rearrangement joins TRBV15 to TRBJ2-5, with TRBD1 as a possible D gene (5 bases). V was trimmed by 3 bases and J by 2 bases, leaving 22 bases between them. The CDR3 is 18 amino acids. From germline, CDR1 is LNHNV and CDR2 YYDKDF (reference sequence). The CDR3 loop is CATSREPQDWGLQETQYF. CDR3 bases: TGTGCCACCAGCAGGGAACCTCAGGATTGGGGCCTTCAAGAGACCCAGTACTTC.

At least ten counts were recorded for this clonotype. This chain uses TRBV13 with TRBJ2-1; TRBD1 aligns across 7 bases. The junction had 5 bases not matched to a gene; V was cut back by 3 bases and J by 6 bases. From germline, CDR1 is PRHDT and CDR2 FYEKMQ (reference sequence). CDR3 size: 14 residues. CDR3 coding DNA: TGTGCCAGCAGCTTGTCCCGACAGGGCAATGAGCAGTTCTTC. Translated: CASSLSRQGNEQFF. The full variable domain, completed using reference TRBV13 and TRBJ2-1, is AAGVIQSPRHLIKEKRETATLKCYPIPRHDTVYWYQQGPGQDPQFLISFYEKMQSDKGSIPDRFSAQQFSDYHSELNMSSLELGDSALYFCASSLSRQGNEQFFGPGTRLTVL.

This clonotype was recorded many times. This chain connects TRBV12-3 or TRBV12-4 to TRBJ2-7; a weak D match, TRBD2 (6 bases). This CDR3 contains 14 residues. The V end was cut by 3 bases, the J end by 2 bases, with 11 bases between. The CDR3 loop is CASSLGGPPYEQYF. In nucleotides, the CDR3 is TGTGCCAGCAGTTTGGGAGGACCACCCTACGAGCAGTACTTC.

This rearrangement joins TRBV20-1 to TRBJ2-7; 9 nucleotides match TRBD2. The CDR3 length is 14 residues. Per the germline V gene, CDR1 is DFQATT and CDR2 is SNEGSKA (reference sequence). J was trimmed by 1 base and V by 5 bases; bases with no gene match: 6. Here the CDR3 reads CSAGAGGESYEQYF. Here the CDR3 DNA reads TGCAGTGCTGGAGCGGGGGGCGAATCCTACGAGCAGTACTTC.

The chain combines TRBV6-1 with TRBJ2-2, with unresolved D. This CDR3 is 15 amino acids long. V was shortened by 8 bases and J by 4 bases, with 17 bases between the two germline ends. Germline-derived CDR1 and CDR2 are MNHNS and SASEGT. The CDR3 reads CASRLGRGGTGELFF. For the CDR3, the DNA is TGTGCCAGCCGCCTCGGCAGAGGCGGCACCGGGGAGCTGTTTTTT.

There are a few counts of this clonotype. The chain couples TRBV15 to TRBJ2-3; 13 bases are shared with TRBD2. The germline V gene encodes CDR1 LNHNV and CDR2 YYDKDF (reference sequence). CDR3 length equals 17 residues. The V and J ends lost 5 bases and 3 bases, in that order; junction bases with no gene match: 8. The CDR3 protein is CATSQGTSGVGTDTQYF. CDR3 coding DNA: TGTGCCACCAGCCAAGGGACTAGCGGGGTGGGTACAGATACGCAGTATTTT.